This section outlines one TCR beta chain sequence together with its context. What it binds is unknown. This record comes from a study of cytomegalovirus exposure and HLA in healthy donors. Primers for the PCR totalled 60 Vbeta and 13 Jbeta. The assay was immunoSEQ multiplex PCR, and TCRdb's table has in-frame clones only and misses some. This repertoire comprises about 40,000 clones; its ten largest clones make up approximately 6%. Germline CDR1 and CDR2: SNHLY and FYNNEI. The CDR3 is made up of 11 amino acids. Trimming took 5 bases from V and 5 from J, leaving 7 bases between them. Findings and limits, study-wide: Earlier results showed most TCR beta V segments being productive about 87% or about 30% of the time. What TCR beta sequences reportedly achieved was accurate prediction of HLA-A and HLA-B alleles in most subjects. It was shown in a later analysis that HLA-associated TCR beta chains were more clonally expanded than other, equally common chains.

The specimen sequenced was PBMCs. The sequence was obtained from a human donor in good health. The chain links TRBV2 to TRBJ2-7, with no clear D. The CDR3 bases are TGTGCCAGCAGTTCGTCCCACGAGCAGTACTTC. It yields the protein CASSSSHEQYF.